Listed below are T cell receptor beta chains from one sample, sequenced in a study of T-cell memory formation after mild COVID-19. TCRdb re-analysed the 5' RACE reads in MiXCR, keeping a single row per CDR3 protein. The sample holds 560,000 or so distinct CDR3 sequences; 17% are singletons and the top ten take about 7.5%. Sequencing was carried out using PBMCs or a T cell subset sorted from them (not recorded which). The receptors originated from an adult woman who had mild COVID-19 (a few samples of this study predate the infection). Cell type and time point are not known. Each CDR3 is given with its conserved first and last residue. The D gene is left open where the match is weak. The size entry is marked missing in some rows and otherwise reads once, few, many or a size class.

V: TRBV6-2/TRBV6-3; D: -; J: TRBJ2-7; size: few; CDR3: CASSYRTAAYEQYF; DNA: TGTGCCAGCAGTTACAGGACAGCAGCCTACGAGCAGTACTTC
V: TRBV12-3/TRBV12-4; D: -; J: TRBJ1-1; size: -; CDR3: CASSPMTGSLNTEAFF; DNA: TGTGCCAGCAGTCCGATGACAGGCAGCCTGAACACTGAAGCTTTCTTT
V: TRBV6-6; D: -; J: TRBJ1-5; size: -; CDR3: CASPPQGCNQPQHF; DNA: TGTGCCAGCCCACCCCAGGGGTGCAATCAGCCCCAGCATTTT
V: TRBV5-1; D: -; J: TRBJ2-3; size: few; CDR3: CASSHEGDTQYF; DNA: TGCGCCAGCAGTCACGAGGGAGATACGCAGTATTTT
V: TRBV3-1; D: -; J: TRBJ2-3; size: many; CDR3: CASSQGLRSTDTQYF; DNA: TGTGCCAGCAGCCAAGGGCTACGGAGCACAGATACGCAGTATTTT
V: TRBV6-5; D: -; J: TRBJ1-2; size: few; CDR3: CASSYDSSYGYTF; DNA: TGTGCCAGCAGTTACGACAGTTCCTATGGCTACACCTTC
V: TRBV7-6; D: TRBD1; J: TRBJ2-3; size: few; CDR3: CASSDRQGHTQYF; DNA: TGTGCCAGCAGCGATAGACAGGGCCATACGCAGTATTTT
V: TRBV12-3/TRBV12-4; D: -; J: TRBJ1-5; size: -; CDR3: CASSSAVSNQPQHF; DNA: TGTGCCAGCAGTTCAGCCGTTAGCAATCAGCCCCAGCATTTT
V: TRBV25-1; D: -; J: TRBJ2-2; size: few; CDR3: CASSGDNTGELFF; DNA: TGTGCCAGCAGTGGGGATAACACCGGGGAGCTGTTTTTT
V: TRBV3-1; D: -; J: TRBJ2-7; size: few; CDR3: CASSPLGRGGLTYEQYF; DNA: TGTGCCAGCAGCCCTCTGGGGCGCGGGGGCCTTACCTACGAGCAGTACTTC
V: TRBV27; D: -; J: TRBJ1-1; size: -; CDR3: CASRGYRANTEAFF; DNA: TGTGCCAGCAGGGGCTACAGGGCGAACACTGAAGCTTTCTTT
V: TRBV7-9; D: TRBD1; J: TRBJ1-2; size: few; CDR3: CASSPGGTGSPTLYGYTF; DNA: TGTGCCAGCAGCCCCGGCGGGACAGGGTCTCCCACCCTCTATGGCTACACCTTC
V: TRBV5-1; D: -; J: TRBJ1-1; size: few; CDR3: CASSPEGYTEAFF; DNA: TGCGCCAGCAGCCCCGAAGGATACACTGAAGCTTTCTTT
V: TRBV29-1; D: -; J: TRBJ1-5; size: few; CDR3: CSVGTNQPQHF; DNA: TGCAGCGTTGGCACCAATCAGCCCCAGCATTTT
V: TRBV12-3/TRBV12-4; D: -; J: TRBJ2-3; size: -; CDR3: CASRSAGGTDTQYF; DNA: TGTGCCAGCAGATCCGCCGGGGGCACAGATACGCAGTATTTT
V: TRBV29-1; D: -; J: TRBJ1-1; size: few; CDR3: CSVLGQTNTEAFF; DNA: TGCAGCGTTCTCGGGCAGACGAACACTGAAGCTTTCTTT
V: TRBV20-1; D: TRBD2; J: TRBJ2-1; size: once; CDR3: CSAPYGGAAGNEQFF; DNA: TGCAGTGCCCCTTACGGGGGGGCTGCTGGGAATGAGCAGTTCTTC
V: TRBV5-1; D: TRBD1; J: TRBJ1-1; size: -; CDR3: CASSGGDRNTEAFF; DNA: TGCGCCAGCAGCGGGGGGGACAGGAACACTGAAGCTTTCTTT
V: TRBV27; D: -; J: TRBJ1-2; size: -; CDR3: CASSQQGNRGYTF; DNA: TGTGCCAGCAGTCAGCAGGGTAATCGGGGCTACACCTTC
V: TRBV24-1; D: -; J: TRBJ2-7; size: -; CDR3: CATSDPGADGSYEQYF; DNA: TGTGCCACCAGTGATCCGGGAGCAGACGGATCCTACGAGCAGTACTTC
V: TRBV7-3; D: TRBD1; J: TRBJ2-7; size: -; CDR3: CASSLQIHPGQNTYEQYF; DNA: TGTGCCAGCAGCCTACAAATCCACCCGGGACAGAATACCTACGAGCAGTACTTC
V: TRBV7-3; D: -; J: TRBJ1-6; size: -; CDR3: CASSLRAGENSPLHF; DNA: TGTGCCAGCAGCTTAAGGGCAGGGGAGAATTCACCCCTCCACTTT
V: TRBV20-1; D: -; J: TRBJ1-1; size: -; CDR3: CSALDSLNTEAFF; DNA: TGCAGTGCTTTGGACAGCCTGAACACTGAAGCTTTCTTT
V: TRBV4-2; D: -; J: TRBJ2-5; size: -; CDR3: CASRDTYQETQYF; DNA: TGTGCCAGCCGGGACACGTACCAAGAGACCCAGTACTTC
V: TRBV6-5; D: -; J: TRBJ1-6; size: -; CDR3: CASSYGVENSPLHF; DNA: TGTGCCAGCAGTTACGGGGTGGAGAATTCACCCCTCCACTTT
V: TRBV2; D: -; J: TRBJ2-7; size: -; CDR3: CASSEERGSYEQYF; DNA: TGTGCCAGCAGTGAAGAGAGGGGTAGTTACGAGCAGTACTTC
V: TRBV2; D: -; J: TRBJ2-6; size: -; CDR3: CASSGIPSSGANVLTF; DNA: TGTGCCAGCTCCGGGATCCCGAGCTCTGGGGCCAACGTCCTGACTTTC
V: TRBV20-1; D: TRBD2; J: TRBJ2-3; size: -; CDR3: CSASGRATDTQYF; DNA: TGCAGTGCTAGCGGGAGGGCCACAGATACGCAGTATTTT
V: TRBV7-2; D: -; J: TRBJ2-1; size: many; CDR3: CASSLGSSYNEQFF; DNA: TGTGCCAGCAGCTTGGGGAGCTCCTACAATGAGCAGTTCTTC
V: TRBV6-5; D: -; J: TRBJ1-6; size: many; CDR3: CASSFLTGLGESPLHF; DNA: TGTGCCAGCAGTTTTTTAACGGGCCTGGGGGAATCACCCCTCCACTTT
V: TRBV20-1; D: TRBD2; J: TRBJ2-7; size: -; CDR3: CSARDPLAGVLYEQYF; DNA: TGCAGTGCTAGAGATCCCCTAGCGGGAGTTTTGTACGAGCAGTACTTC
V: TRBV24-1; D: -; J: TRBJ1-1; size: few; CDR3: CATSDRVGAEAFF; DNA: TGTGCCACCAGTGACCGGGTTGGAGCTGAAGCTTTCTTT
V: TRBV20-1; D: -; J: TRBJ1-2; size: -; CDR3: CSATRISYGYTF; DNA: TGCAGTGCAACCCGCATAAGCTATGGCTACACCTTC
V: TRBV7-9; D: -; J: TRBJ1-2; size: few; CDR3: CASSLTGLDGYTF; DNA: TGTGCCAGCAGCCTAACGGGGCTGGATGGCTACACCTTC
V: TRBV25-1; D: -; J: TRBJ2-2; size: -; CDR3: CASSERGSTGELFF; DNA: TGTGCCAGCAGTGAAAGGGGGAGCACCGGGGAGCTGTTTTTT
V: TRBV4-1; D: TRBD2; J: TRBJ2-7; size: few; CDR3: CASSQESGRYYEQYF; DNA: TGCGCCAGCAGCCAAGAAAGCGGGAGGTACTACGAGCAGTACTTC
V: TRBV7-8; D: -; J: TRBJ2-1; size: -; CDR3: CASSRNDADEQFF; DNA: TGTGCCAGCAGCCGCAACGACGCGGATGAGCAGTTCTTC
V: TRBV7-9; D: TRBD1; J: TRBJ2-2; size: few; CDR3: CASSPRQGTTGELFF; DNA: TGTGCCAGCAGCCCAAGACAGGGAACCACCGGGGAGCTGTTTTTT
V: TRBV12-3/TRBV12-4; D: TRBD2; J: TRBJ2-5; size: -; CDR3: CASSLRLAGGVDQYF; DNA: TGTGCCAGCAGTCTTCGACTAGCGGGGGGGGTGGACCAGTACTTC
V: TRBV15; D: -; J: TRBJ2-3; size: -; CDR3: CATSSGAGTDTQYF; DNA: TGTGCCACCAGCAGCGGGGCTGGAACAGATACGCAGTATTTT
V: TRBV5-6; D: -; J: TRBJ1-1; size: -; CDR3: CASSWGAEAFF; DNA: TGTGCCAGCAGCTGGGGGGCTGAAGCTTTCTTT
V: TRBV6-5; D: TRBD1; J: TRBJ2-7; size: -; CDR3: CASSYGDRGGYEQYF; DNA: TGTGCCAGCAGTTACGGAGACAGGGGGGGATACGAGCAGTACTTC
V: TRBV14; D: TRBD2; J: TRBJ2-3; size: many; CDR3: CASSQERRSGRGPTDTQYF; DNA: TGTGCCAGCAGCCAAGAGCGTCGGAGCGGGAGGGGACCGACAGATACGCAGTATTTT
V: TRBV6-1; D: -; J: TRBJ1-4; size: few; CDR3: CASSQGRGNFNEKLFF; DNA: TGTGCCAGCAGCCAGGGCCGGGGGAACTTTAATGAAAAACTGTTTTTT
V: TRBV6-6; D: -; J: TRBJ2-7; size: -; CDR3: CASSSRPPGPALNEQYF; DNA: TGTGCCAGCAGTTCTCGACCCCCGGGACCGGCGTTGAACGAGCAGTACTTC